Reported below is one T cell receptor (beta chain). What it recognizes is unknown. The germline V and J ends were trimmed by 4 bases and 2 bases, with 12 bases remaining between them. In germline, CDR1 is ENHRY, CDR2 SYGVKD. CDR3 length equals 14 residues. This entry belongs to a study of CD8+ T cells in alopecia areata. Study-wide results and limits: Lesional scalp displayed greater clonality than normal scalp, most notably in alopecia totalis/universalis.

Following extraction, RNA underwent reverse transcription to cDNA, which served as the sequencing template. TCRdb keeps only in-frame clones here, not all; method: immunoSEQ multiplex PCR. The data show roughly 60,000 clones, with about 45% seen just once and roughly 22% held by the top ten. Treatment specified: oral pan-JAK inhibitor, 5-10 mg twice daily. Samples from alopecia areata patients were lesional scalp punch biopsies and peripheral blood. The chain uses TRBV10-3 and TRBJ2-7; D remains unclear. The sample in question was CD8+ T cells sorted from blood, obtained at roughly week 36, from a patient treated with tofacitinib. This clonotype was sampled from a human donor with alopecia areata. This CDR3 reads CAISADRAPYEQYF. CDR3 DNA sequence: TGTGCCATCAGTGCCGACCGGGCCCCCTACGAGCAGTACTTC.